One T cell receptor (beta chain) is described in this entry. This sample is drawn from a study of radiation and T cells in renal cell carcinoma. Time point described: blood 4 weeks post-SBRT, at nephrectomy. Sample treatment: 15 Gy SBRT to primary tumor, nephrectomy 4 weeks later. Clear cell pathology was present in this patient's renal cell carcinoma. V trimming: 3 bases; J trimming: 13 bases; junction bases outside the gene matches: 2. The CDR3 contains 12 residues. Per the germline V gene, CDR1 is SGHTA and CDR2 is FQGNSA. The repertoire was sequenced with immunoSEQ multiplex PCR; TCRdb's copy has only in-frame clones and lacks some. The table records 130,000 to 150,000 clones, approximately 86% of them present only once.

Material: blood, obtained from a patient whose treatment included radiotherapy and nephrectomy. This clonotype was obtained from a woman aged 45-65 years with renal cell carcinoma. This chain links TRBV7-2 with TRBJ1-6; 8 bases agree with TRBD1. CDR3 coding DNA: TGTGCCAGCAGCTTGGGACAGGTTCCCCTCCACTTT. Translation gives CASSLGQVPLHF.